The 21 T cell receptor beta chains presented below share a single source sample, sequenced in a study of blood T cell repertoires in COVID-19. Only in-frame clones appear in the TCRdb table, and some are missing; sequencing was by immunoSEQ multiplex PCR. The sample has some 120,000 clones, less than 75% seen once. The sequencing sample was made of peripheral blood. These receptors all stem from a human donor with acute or convalescent COVID-19. The donor label of this sample is uncertain.

The rearrangement uses TRBV18 and TRBJ1-4; no firm D call. V lost 5 bases, J lost 2 bases, and 12 bases lay in between. Germline V gene data show CDR1 as KGHSH and CDR2 as LQKENI. The CDR3 extends over 15 amino acids. CDR3 loop: CASSFEVETNEKLFF. CDR3 nucleotide sequence: TGTGCCAGCTCATTTGAGGTGGAGACTAATGAAAAACTGTTTTTT.

The chain has TRBV30 and TRBJ1-6; D is possibly TRBD1 (5 bases). Germline assignment: CDR1 GTSNPN and CDR2 SVGIG (reference sequence). This CDR3 is built from 14 residues. Between the trimmed V and J ends, which lost 1 base and 7 bases, there was a span of 11 bases. The CDR3 here is CAWSAGIGNSPLHF. As DNA, the CDR3 is TGTGCCTGGAGTGCAGGGATAGGAAATTCACCCCTCCACTTT.

This clone has a handful of counts. The V gene is TRBV7-9, the J gene TRBJ1-1; D is unresolved. V lost 3 bases and J 1 base, leaving 6 bases between the germline ends. The CDR3 is 13 residues long. Per the germline V gene, CDR1 is SEHNR and CDR2 is FQNEAQ (reference sequence). For the CDR3, the DNA is TGTGCCAGCAGCTTTTGGGCGAACACTGAAGCTTTCTTT. Amino acid sequence: CASSFWANTEAFF.

The V gene is TRBV20-1, the J gene TRBJ1-1; D perhaps matches TRBD1 (6 bases). The CDR3 has 11 amino acids. Trimming took off 6 bases at V and 10 bases at J, with 15 bases between the two ends. Germline V lookup: CDR1 DFQATT, CDR2 SNEGSKA (reference sequence). The CDR3 DNA is TGCAGTGCCATCCCAGAGACAGGAGCTTTCTTT. Encoded protein: CSAIPETGAFF.

This chain connects TRBV3-1 (or the pseudogene TRBV3-2) to TRBJ2-1, with D possibly TRBD2 on 7 matching bases. CDR1 and CDR2 (germline): LGHDT, YNNKEL (reference sequence). CDR3 length: 16 amino acids. Trimming pared 2 bases from V and 4 bases from J, leaving 15 bases between. The CDR3 loop is CASSQLGGGEYNEQFF. The CDR3 region has the DNA TGTGCCAGCAGCCAATTGGGCGGGGGCGAGTACAATGAGCAGTTCTTC.

The chain couples TRBV3-1 (or the pseudogene TRBV3-2) to TRBJ2-1; 8 bases align to TRBD2. This CDR3 region has 17 residues. CDR1 is LGHDT and CDR2 is YNNKEL in the germline V gene (reference sequence). V lost 1 base, J lost 5 bases, and 10 bases stayed unmatched. CDR3 nucleotide sequence: TGTGCCAGCAGCCAAGGCCCGACGGGGGGGTTAAACAATGAGCAGTTCTTC. It encodes CASSQGPTGGLNNEQFF.

This clone was picked up a small number of times. CDR3 in amino acids: CASRNTGGTEAFF. In DNA, the CDR3 is TGTGCCAGCAGGAACACAGGGGGCACTGAAGCTTTCTTT. This sequence joins TRBV2 and TRBJ1-1; 8 bases fit TRBD1. CDR3 length: 13 residues. V lost 6 bases to trimming and J lost 4 bases; unmatched junction nucleotides: 4. Germline CDR1 and CDR2: SNHLY and FYNNEI.

The V and J genes are TRBV7-2 and TRBJ1-2; D is uncertain. Trimming pared 1 base from V and 4 bases from J, leaving 13 bases between. CDR3 length: 15 residues. Germline V gene data show CDR1 as SGHTA and CDR2 as FQGNSA. This CDR3 is CASSLVGPLSYGYTF. Written as DNA, the CDR3 is TGTGCCAGCAGCTTAGTTGGGCCCCTGAGCTATGGCTACACCTTC. Filled out from reference TRBV7-2 and TRBJ1-2, the complete variable domain reads GAGVSQSPSNKVTEKGKDVELRCDPISGHTALYWYRQSLGQGLEFLIYFQGNSAPDKSGLPSDRFSAERTGGSVSTLTIQRTQQEDSAVYLCASSLVGPLSYGYTFGSGTRLTVV.

This sequence joins TRBV6-5 and TRBJ1-4; TRBD1 aligns across 12 bases. The germline V gene encodes CDR1 MNHEY and CDR2 SVGAGI. J gave up 8 bases and V 7 bases, and 2 bases lay outside the gene matches. The CDR3 is made up of 13 amino acids. The CDR3 DNA is TGTGCCAGCACCGGGACAGGGGGCGAAAAACTGTTTTTT. It yields the protein CASTGTGGEKLFF.

In its sample, this clone was seen once. This chain joins TRBV14 and TRBJ2-1; 10 positions agree with TRBD2. The CDR3 runs 15 residues. Germline V gene lookup returns CDR1 SGHDN and CDR2 FVKESK. The V segment lost 4 bases and the J segment 4 bases; nucleotides outside the gene matches: 4. CDR3: CASSPERGGYNEQFF. Written as DNA, the CDR3 is TGTGCCAGCAGCCCGGAGCGGGGGGGGTACAATGAGCAGTTCTTC.

This clone was seen just once. The V call is TRBV19, the J call TRBJ2-3, with D possibly being TRBD2 (7 bases). The CDR3 runs to 15 residues. V gave up 4 bases and J gave up 1 base, with 12 bases separating them. The germline gives CDR1 LNHDA, CDR2 SQIVND (reference sequence). In DNA, the CDR3 is TGTGCCAGTAGTAGAGGGGGGAGGGGCACAGATACGCAGTATTTT. Translated, it gives CASSRGGRGTDTQYF.

The rearrangement uses TRBV6-5 and TRBJ2-1; 11 bases are shared with TRBD2. Germline V gives CDR1 MNHEY, CDR2 SVGAGI. This CDR3 is built from 14 residues. After removal of 9 bases from V and 3 bases from J, the junction contained 4 bases not matched to a gene. CDR3 sequence (DNA): TGTGCCAGTCATAGCGGGGGGGGCTACAATGAGCAGTTCTTC. It encodes CASHSGGGYNEQFF.

This clone was seen at least ten times. This chain links TRBV27 with TRBJ2-7, with D perhaps matching TRBD1 (5 bases). V was pared by 2 bases and J by 3 bases, with 8 bases between. CDR3 length: 13 residues. Per germline, CDR1 MNHEY and CDR2 SMNVEV (reference sequence). CDR3 coding DNA: TGTGCCAGCAGTTTAAGCGACAGCTACGAGCAGTACTTC. Encoded protein: CASSLSDSYEQYF.

This chain links TRBV5-1 with TRBJ2-1, with 10 bases fitting TRBD2. V lost 7 bases to trimming and J lost 7 bases; unmatched junction nucleotides: 11. The CDR3 extends over 15 amino acids. The germline V gene encodes CDR1 SGHRS and CDR2 YFSETQ. Here the CDR3 reads CASLPSASGGNEQFF. CDR3 DNA sequence: TGCGCCAGCCTACCCAGCGCTAGCGGGGGAAATGAGCAGTTCTTC.

The J gene is TRBJ2-2, the V gene TRBV30, with D hard to call. The CDR3 spans 14 residues. Trimming pared 3 bases from V and 7 bases from J, leaving 15 bases between. Germline assignment: CDR1 GTSNPN and CDR2 SVGIG (reference sequence). The CDR3 sequence: CAWRADSRGGELFF. In nucleotides, the CDR3 is TGTGCCTGGAGGGCAGATAGCCGAGGCGGGGAGCTGTTTTTT. Looking up the rest from reference TRBV30 and TRBJ2-2 gives the full variable domain: SQTIHQWPATLVQPVGSPLSLECTVEGTSNPNLYWYRQAAGRGLQLLFYSVGIGQISSEVPQNLSASRPQDRQFILSSKKLLLSDSGFYLCAWRADSRGGELFFGEGSRLTVL.

The CDR3 coding sequence is TGTGCCAGCAGTTACACCCGAAACATGAACACTGAAGCTTTCTTT. Its protein product is CASSYTRNMNTEAFF. The V and J genes are TRBV6-5 and TRBJ1-1; no definite D call. CDR1 and CDR2 (germline): MNHEY, SVGAGI. The CDR3 sequence is 15 residues long. V was cut by 2 bases and J by 0 bases, with 10 bases left in between.

Comments on this clone: This sample includes further DNA sequences coding for the same CDR3. The chain recombines TRBV5-1 with TRBJ2-2; maybe TRBD2 (5 bases). Per germline, CDR1 SGHRS and CDR2 YFSETQ. V was clipped by 4 bases and J by 1 base, with 8 bases between them. This CDR3 is built from 14 residues. The CDR3 sequence is CASSPGLNTGELFF. DNA for the CDR3: TGCGCCAGCAGCCCAGGACTGAACACCGGGGAGCTGTTTTTT.

This clone was detected only once. V is TRBV7-8 and J is TRBJ1-3, with 8 bases aligning to TRBD1. CDR3 length: 16 residues. Germline V gene lookup returns CDR1 SGHVS and CDR2 FQNEAQ. The V gene end was trimmed by 5 bases and the J gene end by 4 bases; junction bases not matched to a gene: 10. DNA of the CDR3: TGTGCCAGCAGCCCCGGACAGGGCCGGGAGGGAAACACCATATATTTT. Its protein is CASSPGQGREGNTIYF.

The J gene is TRBJ2-3, the V gene TRBV5-1; weak D call: TRBD1 (6 bases). The germline V gene has CDR1 SGHRS and CDR2 YFSETQ. There are 15 residues in the CDR3. V was cut by 4 bases and J by 0 bases, with 12 bases left in between. The CDR3 is CASSRGSGSTDTQYF. The CDR3 bases are TGCGCCAGCAGCAGGGGGTCTGGTAGCACAGATACGCAGTATTTT.

Here the CDR3 DNA reads TGTGCCAGCAGTGGGGCAGGGGCCCACTCTGGAAACACCATATATTTT. It yields the protein CASSGAGAHSGNTIYF. This chain uses TRBV28 with TRBJ1-3, with D tentatively TRBD1 (6 bases). The germline V gene encodes CDR1 MDHEN and CDR2 SYDVKM. The CDR3 length is 16 residues. The V end was cut by 5 bases, the J end by 0 bases, with 14 bases between.

The V call is TRBV4-2, the J call TRBJ2-5; 12 nucleotides agree with TRBD2. The CDR3 covers 17 residues. Germline V gene lookup returns CDR1 LGHNA and CDR2 YNFKEQ. V was clipped by 0 bases and J by 5 bases; unmatched bases: 7. The CDR3 DNA reads TGTGCCAGCAGCCAAGAAGTACTAGCGGGGGGCGGGGAGACCCAGTACTTC. Encoded protein: CASSQEVLAGGGETQYF.